This TCR beta chain is from a study of neurological immune-mediated disorders (dated by TCRdb to between 2018 and 2021). Background for the entire study: Peripheral blood TCR-beta repertoires from HTLV-I-associated myelopathy (HAM/TSP) patients, multiple sclerosis patients and healthy controls were compared by UMI-based sequencing. The approximately 100 TCR-beta libraries included longitudinal samples, technical triplicates and paired sorted CD4+ and CD8+ T-cell subsets alongside PBMC samples. Of the approximately 68 subjects in the cohort, about 14 were HAM/TSP patients, around 34 were multiple sclerosis patients, and roughly 20 were healthy controls. What the work shows at the level of the full study, not this receptor alone: TCR clonal expansion was highest in HAM/TSP patients and lowest in MS patients, with MS patients falling below even healthy controls. Expanded clones from different subjects shared no identical CDR3 amino acid sequences, which suggests that TCR-beta repertoires were private in all groups.

The healthy controls were volunteers from a blood bank in Maryland, USA. Unsorted PBMC libraries were generated from 2 million PBMCs stored in RNAlater at -80 °C until RNA extraction. Peripheral blood was subjected to Ficoll-Hypaque density gradient centrifugation to isolate PBMCs, which were then cryopreserved in liquid nitrogen. About this clonotype: No antigen is known for it. This could be a read error, since a much larger clone is one nucleotide away.

cDNA was synthesized by template-switch 5'RACE using a primer with a 10-nucleotide random unique molecular identifier that tagged each TCR transcript. Each sequencing run produced over 190 million TCR-beta sequences covering 15-18 subjects. Total RNA was extracted with the RNeasy kit. Using the KAPA Real-time Library Amplification kit, TCR-beta VDJ regions were amplified with primers for the TCR constant region and the 5'RACE anchor. Sample indexes and Illumina adaptors were added in a first PCR, after which library yield was increased in a second PCR. After Ampure bead purification, the TCR product of roughly 650 bp was size-selected on a 2% E-gel SizeSelection system. Library quality was checked on a Bioanalyzer, concentration was measured with Qubit, and libraries were quantified with the Kapa Library Quantification kit before pooling. Paired-end 2 x 150 bp sequencing of the libraries was performed on an Illumina HiSeq 2500. To increase sequence diversity, about 25-31% phiX was spiked into each library pool. The original methods were these. The UMI-based MiGEC pipeline processed quality-filtered reads and removed over 80% of raw TCR sequences during error correction. VDJ genes were aligned to IMGT germline references, and clonotypes were defined by unique CDR3 amino acid sequence plus V-J genes. VDJtools evaluated clonal expansion, Shannon diversity and CDR3 relatedness (CalcPairwiseDistances, ClusterSamples); CLCbio workbench built phylogenetic trees. A clone was classed as expanded if it had 8 or more unique UMIs, a cutoff based on coefficient-of-variation modelling across technical triplicates. TCRdb trimmed public reads at Q25 via fastp, called clones via MiXCR and kept in-frame beta chains. CDR3 protein sequences are deduplicated, and each keeps its most common genes and DNA. V and J calls and clone size were set by TCRdb, not the authors. The sample profile shows under 90,000 distinct CDR3 sequences; around a tenth of them were found once. The top ten clonotypes cover around 1.8% of the sample.

The sequence was collected from a middle-aged man in good health. The sample comprised PBMCs.

Read as DNA, the sequence is TGTGCCAGCCGGTCAGACCAAAACTACGAGCAGTACTTC. The resulting protein is CASRSDQNYEQYF. The chain joins TRBV6-5 to TRBJ2-7; the D gene is not confidently resolved. V is clipped by 8 bases and J by 3 bases, and the sequence between their germline boundaries is 14 bases long. As encoded in the germline V gene, CDR1 is MNHEY while CDR2 is SVGAGI. From the cysteine through the phenylalanine, the CDR3 covers 13 amino acids. Of all the DNA, just the CDR3 is kept, 39 bases in frame from base 1.